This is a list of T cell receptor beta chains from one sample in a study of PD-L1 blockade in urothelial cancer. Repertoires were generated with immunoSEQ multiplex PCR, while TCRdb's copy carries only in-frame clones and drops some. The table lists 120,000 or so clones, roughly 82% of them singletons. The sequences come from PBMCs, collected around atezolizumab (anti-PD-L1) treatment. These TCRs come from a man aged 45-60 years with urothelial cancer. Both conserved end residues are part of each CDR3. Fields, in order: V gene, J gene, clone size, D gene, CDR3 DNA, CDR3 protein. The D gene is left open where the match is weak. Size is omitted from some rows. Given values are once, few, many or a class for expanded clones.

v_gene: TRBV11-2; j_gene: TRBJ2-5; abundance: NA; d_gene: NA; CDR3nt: TGTGCCAGCAGCTTATCCTTTAGCGGCCAAGAGACCCAGTACTTC; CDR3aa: CASSLSFSGQETQYF
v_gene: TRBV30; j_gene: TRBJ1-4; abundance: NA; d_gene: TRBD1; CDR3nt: TGTGCCTGCCAGGGACAGCTTAATGAAAAACTGTTTTTT; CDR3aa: CACQGQLNEKLFF
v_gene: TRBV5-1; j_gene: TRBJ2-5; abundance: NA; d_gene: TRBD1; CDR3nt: TGCGCCAGCGCGTGGGACAGGGGGGCAGAGACCCAGTACTTC; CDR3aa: CASAWDRGAETQYF
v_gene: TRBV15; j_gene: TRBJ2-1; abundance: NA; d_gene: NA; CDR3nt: TGTGCCACCAGCAGAGATCGGTGGGCTGAGCAGTTCTTC; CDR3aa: CATSRDRWAEQFF
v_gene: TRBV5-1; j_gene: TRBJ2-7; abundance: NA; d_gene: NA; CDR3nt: TGCGCCAGCAGCTTGGAGGCGGGTTCTACCTACGAGCAGTACTTC; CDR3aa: CASSLEAGSTYEQYF
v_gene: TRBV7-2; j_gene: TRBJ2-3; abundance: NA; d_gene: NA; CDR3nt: TGTGCCAGCAGCTTAGACGGCGGGCGCAATACGCAGTATTTT; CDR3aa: CASSLDGGRNTQYF
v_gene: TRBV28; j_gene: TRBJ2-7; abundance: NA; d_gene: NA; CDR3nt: TGTGCCAGCAGCCACCCCGCTCCTCAGGGTATCACCTACGAGCAGTACTTC; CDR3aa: CASSHPAPQGITYEQYF
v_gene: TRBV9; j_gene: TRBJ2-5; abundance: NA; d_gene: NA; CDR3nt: TGTGCCAGCAGCGGGCTAGGGGAAGAGACCCAGTACTTC; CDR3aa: CASSGLGEETQYF
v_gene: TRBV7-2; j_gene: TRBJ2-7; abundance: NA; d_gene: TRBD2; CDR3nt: TGTGCCAGCAGCCTAAGACTAGCGGGAACCTACGAGCAGTACTTC; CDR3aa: CASSLRLAGTYEQYF
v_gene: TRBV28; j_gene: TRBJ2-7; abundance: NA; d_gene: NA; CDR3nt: TGTGCCAGCCTGCGGGGTAGCACCTACGAGCAGTACTTC; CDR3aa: CASLRGSTYEQYF
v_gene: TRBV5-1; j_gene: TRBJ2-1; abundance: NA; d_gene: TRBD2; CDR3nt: TGCGCCAGCAGCGATAGCGGGAGGGCCTACAATGAGCAGTTCTTC; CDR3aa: CASSDSGRAYNEQFF
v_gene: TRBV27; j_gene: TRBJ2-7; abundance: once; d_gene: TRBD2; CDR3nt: TGTGCCAGCAGTTTCGGAGGGAGGGCCTACGAGCAGTACTTC; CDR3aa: CASSFGGRAYEQYF
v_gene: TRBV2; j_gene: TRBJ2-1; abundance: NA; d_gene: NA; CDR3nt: TGTGCCAGCAGTGAACAAGAGCGCTATGAGCAGTTCTTC; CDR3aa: CASSEQERYEQFF
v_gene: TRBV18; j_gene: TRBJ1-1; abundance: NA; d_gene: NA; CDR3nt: TGTGCCAGCTCACCAATCCGGGGGACTGAAGCTTTCTTT; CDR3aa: CASSPIRGTEAFF
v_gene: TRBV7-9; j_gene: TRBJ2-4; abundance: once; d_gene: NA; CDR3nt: TGTGCCAGCAGCGAGTACAAAAACATTCAGTACTTC; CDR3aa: CASSEYKNIQYF
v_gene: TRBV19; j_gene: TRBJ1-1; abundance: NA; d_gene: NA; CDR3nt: TGTGCCAGTAGTATAGATCATGGGCAAGTCATGAACACTGAAGCTTTCTTT; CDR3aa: CASSIDHGQVMNTEAFF
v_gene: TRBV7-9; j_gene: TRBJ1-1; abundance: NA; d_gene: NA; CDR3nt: TGTGCCAGCAGCTTAGGAGGATCAGAGAACACTGAAGCTTTCTTT; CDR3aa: CASSLGGSENTEAFF
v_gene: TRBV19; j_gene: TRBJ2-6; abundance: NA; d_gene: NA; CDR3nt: TGTGCCAGCACCACGGGCTCTGGGGCCAACGTCCTGACTTTC; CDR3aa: CASTTGSGANVLTF
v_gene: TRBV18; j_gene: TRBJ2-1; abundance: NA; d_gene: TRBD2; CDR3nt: TGTGCCAGCTCACCAAGAGGGACTAGCGGGACGAATGAGCAGTTCTTC; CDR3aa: CASSPRGTSGTNEQFF
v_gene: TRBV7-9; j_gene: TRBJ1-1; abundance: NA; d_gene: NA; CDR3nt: TGTGCCAGCACCGTTGTGTCAGGGGAGGCTTTCTTT; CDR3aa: CASTVVSGEAFF
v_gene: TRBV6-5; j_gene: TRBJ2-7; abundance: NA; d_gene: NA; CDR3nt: TGTGCCAGTGGGGAGAGGTTCGGCTACGAGCAGTACTTC; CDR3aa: CASGERFGYEQYF
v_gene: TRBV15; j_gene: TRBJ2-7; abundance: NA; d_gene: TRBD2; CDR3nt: TGTGCCACCAGCAGGAGCTCCGGGACTAGCGACTACGAGCAGTACTTC; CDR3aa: CATSRSSGTSDYEQYF
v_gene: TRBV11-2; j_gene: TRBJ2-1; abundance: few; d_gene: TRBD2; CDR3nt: TGTGCCAGCAGCACCCTTACCGGGACTAGCGGGGCTTACAATGAGCAGTTCTTC; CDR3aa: CASSTLTGTSGAYNEQFF
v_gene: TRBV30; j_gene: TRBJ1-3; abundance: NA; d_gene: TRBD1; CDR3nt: TGTGCCTGGAGCTCCGGGACAGCTGGAAACACCATATATTTT; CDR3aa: CAWSSGTAGNTIYF
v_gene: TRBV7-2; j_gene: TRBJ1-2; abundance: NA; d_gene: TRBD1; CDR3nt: TGTGCCAGCAGCCCCTTCATGGGACAGGGGAGGGATGGCTACACCTTC; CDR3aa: CASSPFMGQGRDGYTF
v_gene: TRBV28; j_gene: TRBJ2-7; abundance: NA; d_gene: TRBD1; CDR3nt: TGTGCCGCAGGGGGGCACGGGACAGGGCTCTACGAGCAGTACTTC; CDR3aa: CAAGGHGTGLYEQYF
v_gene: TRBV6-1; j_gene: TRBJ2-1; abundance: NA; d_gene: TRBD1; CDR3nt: TGTGCCAGCAGTGAGGGACAGAACAATGAGCAGTTCTTC; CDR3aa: CASSEGQNNEQFF
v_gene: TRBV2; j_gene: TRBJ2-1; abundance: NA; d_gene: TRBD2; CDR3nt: TGTGCCTGGGGACTAGCAAATAATCACGCGTTCTTC; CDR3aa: CAWGLANNHAFF
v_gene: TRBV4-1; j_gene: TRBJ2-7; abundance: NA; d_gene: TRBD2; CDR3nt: TGCGCCAGCAGCCAAGGAGTGCGGGAGGGCGAGCAGTACTTC; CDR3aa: CASSQGVREGEQYF
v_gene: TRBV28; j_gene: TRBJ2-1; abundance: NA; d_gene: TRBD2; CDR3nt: TGTGCCAGCAGCCCTGCTAGCGGGAGGGCCAGGGGGCAGTTCTTC; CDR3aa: CASSPASGRARGQFF
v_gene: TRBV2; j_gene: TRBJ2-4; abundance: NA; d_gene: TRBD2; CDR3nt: TGTGCCAGCAGTGAATTAAACCCTCTAGCGGGGATCTCTAGAAACATTCAGTACTTC; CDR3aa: CASSELNPLAGISRNIQYF
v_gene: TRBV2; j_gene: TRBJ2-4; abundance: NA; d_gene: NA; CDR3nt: TGTGCCAGCAGTGAACAGGCCTTAGCCAAAAACATTCAGTACTTC; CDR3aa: CASSEQALAKNIQYF
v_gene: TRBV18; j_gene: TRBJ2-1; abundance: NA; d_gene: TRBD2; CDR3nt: TGTGCCAGCTCACCCCAAACTAGCGGCGCCTACAATGAGCAGTTCTTC; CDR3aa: CASSPQTSGAYNEQFF
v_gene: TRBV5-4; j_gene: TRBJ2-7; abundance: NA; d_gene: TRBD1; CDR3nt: TGTGCCAGCAGCGCCGACAGGGGGCAGTTCTACGAGCAGTACTTC; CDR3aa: CASSADRGQFYEQYF
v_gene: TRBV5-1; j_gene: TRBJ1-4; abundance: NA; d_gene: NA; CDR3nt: TGCGCCAGCAGCTTAACAGGGACTAATGAAAAACTGTTTTTT; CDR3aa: CASSLTGTNEKLFF
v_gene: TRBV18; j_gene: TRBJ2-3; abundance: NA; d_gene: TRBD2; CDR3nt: TGTGCCAGCTCACCTAGCGGGAGACCAGATACGCAGTATTTT; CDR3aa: CASSPSGRPDTQYF
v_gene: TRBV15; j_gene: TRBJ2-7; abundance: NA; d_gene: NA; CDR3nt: TGTGCCACCAGCCCAGGGGGGAGCCGCTCCTACGAGCAGTACTTC; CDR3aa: CATSPGGSRSYEQYF
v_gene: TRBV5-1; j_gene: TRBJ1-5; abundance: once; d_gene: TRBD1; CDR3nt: TGCGCCAGCAGCTTTGGACAGGGACAGCCCCAGCATTTT; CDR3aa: CASSFGQGQPQHF
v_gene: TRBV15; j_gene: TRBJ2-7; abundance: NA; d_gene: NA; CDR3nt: TGTGCCACCAGCAGAGACAGGGACTGGGGCTACGAGCAGTACTTC; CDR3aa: CATSRDRDWGYEQYF
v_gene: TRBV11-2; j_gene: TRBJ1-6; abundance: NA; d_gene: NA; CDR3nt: TGTGCCAGCAGCCCGTCAGATAATTCACCCCTCCACTTT; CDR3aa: CASSPSDNSPLHF
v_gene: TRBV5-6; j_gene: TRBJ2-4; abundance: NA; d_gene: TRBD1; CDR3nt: TGTGCCAGCAGCTTACAACCAGGGGGCGGAAGAGACATTCAGTACTTC; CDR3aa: CASSLQPGGGRDIQYF
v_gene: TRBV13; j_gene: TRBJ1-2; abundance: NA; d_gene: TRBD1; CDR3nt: TGTGCCAGCAGCCTACTACAGGGGGCGCCTGTCCATGGCTACACCTTC; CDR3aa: CASSLLQGAPVHGYTF
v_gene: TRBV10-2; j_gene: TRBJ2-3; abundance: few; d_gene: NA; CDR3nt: TGCGCCAGTCGACTCTCAACGACTAGCACAGATACGCAGTATTTT; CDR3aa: CASRLSTTSTDTQYF
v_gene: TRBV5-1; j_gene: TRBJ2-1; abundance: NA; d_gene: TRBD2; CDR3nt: TGCGCCAGCAGCTTTATTAGCGGGAGCGTCTCGAATGAGCAGTTCTTC; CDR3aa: CASSFISGSVSNEQFF
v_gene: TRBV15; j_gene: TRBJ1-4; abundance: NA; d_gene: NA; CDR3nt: TGTGCCACCACCCCATGGGGGGTAGGGAAACTGTTTTTT; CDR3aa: CATTPWGVGKLFF
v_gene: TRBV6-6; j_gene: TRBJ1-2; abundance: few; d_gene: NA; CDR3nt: TGTGCCAGCAGTTACTCAGGGAGAAATGGCTACACCTTC; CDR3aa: CASSYSGRNGYTF
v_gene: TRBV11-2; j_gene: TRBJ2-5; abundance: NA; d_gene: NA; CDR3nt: TGTGCCAGCAGCTTAGCTAGGACAGTCCAAGAGACCCAGTACTTC; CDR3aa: CASSLARTVQETQYF
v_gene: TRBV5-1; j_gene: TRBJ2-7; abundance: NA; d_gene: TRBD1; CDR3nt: TGCGCCAGCAGCAGGGACAGTGCCTACGAGCAGTACTTC; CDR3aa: CASSRDSAYEQYF
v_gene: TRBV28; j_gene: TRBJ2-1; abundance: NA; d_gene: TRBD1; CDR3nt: TGTGCCAGCAGTTTGACCGGGACAGGGGTTGGCAATGAGCAGTTCTTC; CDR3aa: CASSLTGTGVGNEQFF
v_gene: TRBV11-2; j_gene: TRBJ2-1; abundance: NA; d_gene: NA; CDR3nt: TGTGCCAGCAGCTCCGGAAGGAGCCCCTACAATGAGCAGTTCTTC; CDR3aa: CASSSGRSPYNEQFF
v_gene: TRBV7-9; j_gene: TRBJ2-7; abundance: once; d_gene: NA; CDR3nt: TGTGCCAGCAGCTTAGCGCAGGGTAGGGAGCAGTACTTC; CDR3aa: CASSLAQGREQYF
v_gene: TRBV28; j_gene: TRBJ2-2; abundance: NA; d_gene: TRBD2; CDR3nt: TGTGCCAGCGGGACTAGCGGGAGATTAACCGGGGAGCTGTTTTTT; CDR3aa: CASGTSGRLTGELFF
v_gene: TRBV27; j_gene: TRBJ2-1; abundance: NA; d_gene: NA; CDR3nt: TGTGCCAGCAGCTCGTCCAGGACGGGAAATGAGCAGTTCTTC; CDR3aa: CASSSSRTGNEQFF
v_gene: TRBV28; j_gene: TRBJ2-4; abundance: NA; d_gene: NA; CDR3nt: TGTGCCAGCAGTCCAGGGGGGAGAGCCAAAAACATTCAGTACTTC; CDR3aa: CASSPGGRAKNIQYF
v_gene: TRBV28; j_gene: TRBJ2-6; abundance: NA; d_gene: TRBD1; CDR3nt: TGTGCCAGCAGTTTGCCTACGACAGGACAGGGGGATCCCCATCCTGGGGCCAACGTCCTGACTTTC; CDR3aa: CASSLPTTGQGDPHPGANVLTF
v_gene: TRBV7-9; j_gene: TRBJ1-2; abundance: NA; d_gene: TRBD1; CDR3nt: TGTGCCAGCAGCCCGCTGTCGGGACAGGGTCTTGGTGGCTACACCTTC; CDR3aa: CASSPLSGQGLGGYTF
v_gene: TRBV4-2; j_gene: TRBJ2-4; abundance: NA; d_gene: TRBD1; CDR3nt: TGTGCCAGCAGCCAGATAACGACAGGGGTAGCCAAAAACATTCAGTACTTC; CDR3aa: CASSQITTGVAKNIQYF
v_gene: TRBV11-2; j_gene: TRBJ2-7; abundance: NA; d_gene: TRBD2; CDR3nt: TGTGCCAGCAGTTGGGTCCGCGGGAGCTCCTACGAGCAGTACTTC; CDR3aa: CASSWVRGSSYEQYF
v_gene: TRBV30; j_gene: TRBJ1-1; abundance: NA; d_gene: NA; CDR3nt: TGTGCCTGGAGTATCCAGGAGAACACTGAAGCTTTCTTT; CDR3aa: CAWSIQENTEAFF